This T cell receptor beta chain was sequenced in a study of early T cells in non-severe SARS-CoV-2 infection. Background on the study: Sequencing input comprised bulk RNA from unsorted whole blood; chain pairing was not available. General study points: Private and CD4 specificities were missed by VDJdb matching, skewed to anti-spike CD8.

CDR1 is SEHNR, CDR2 FQNEAQ, per germline (reference sequence). Germline trimming cut 3 bases from V and 5 bases from J; bases unmatched to any gene: 6. The CDR3 spans 15 residues. The table lists this clonotype with many counts. Its target is not known. Unique molecular identifiers were added to individual cDNA molecules. TCRdb called the 5' RACE reads again in MiXCR, with one record for every CDR3 protein. The table shows some 60,000 distinct CDR3 sequences, with approximately 7.7% occurring only once. The sequence was obtained from an adult who was a healthcare worker with PCR-confirmed SARS-CoV-2 infection or an uninfected control (not recorded which). The material sequenced was whole blood. The V call is TRBV7-9, the J call TRBJ2-5, with TRBD2 identical over 10 bases. In DNA, the CDR3 is TGTGCCAGCAGCTTGGGACTAGCGAGTTCGGAGACCCAGTACTTC. It is translated as CASSLGLASSETQYF.